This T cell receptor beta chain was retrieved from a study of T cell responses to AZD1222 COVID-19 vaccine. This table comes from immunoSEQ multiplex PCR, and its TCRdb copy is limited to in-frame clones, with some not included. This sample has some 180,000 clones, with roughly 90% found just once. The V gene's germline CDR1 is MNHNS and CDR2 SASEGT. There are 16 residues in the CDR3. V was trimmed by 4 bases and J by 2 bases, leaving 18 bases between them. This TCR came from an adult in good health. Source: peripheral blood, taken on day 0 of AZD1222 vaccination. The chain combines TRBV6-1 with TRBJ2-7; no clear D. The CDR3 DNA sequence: TGTGCCAGCAGTGGGGCTCTTACGATTGGGCCCTACGAGCAGTACTTC. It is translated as CASSGALTIGPYEQYF.